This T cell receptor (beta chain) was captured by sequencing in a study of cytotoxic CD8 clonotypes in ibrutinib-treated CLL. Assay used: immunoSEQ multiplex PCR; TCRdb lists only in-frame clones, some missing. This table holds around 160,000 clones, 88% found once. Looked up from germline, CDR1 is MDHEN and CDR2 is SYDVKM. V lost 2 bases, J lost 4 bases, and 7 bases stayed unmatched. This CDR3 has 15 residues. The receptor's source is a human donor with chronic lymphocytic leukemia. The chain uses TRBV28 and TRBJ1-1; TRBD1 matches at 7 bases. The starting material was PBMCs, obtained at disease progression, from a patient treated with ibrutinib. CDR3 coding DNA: TGTGCCAGCAGTTTAGGTCAGGGGGTGGCCACTGAAGCTTTCTTT. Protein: CASSLGQGVATEAFF.